This entry is about one T cell receptor beta chain. Its target is not known. This specimen includes other DNA sequences encoding the same CDR3. TCRdb's copy holds only in-frame clones and misses some; the assay was immunoSEQ multiplex PCR. The sample contains some 2.1 million clones, just over 90% of which appear only once. The sample belongs to a study of shared clonotypes between healthy human individuals. Study as a whole: Donors were a couple of women and a few men aged 18 to 49. Whole-study findings and limits: Clonotypes not shared had lower generation probabilities than those common to all four donors.

Naive CD8 cells were CD45RO-negative, positively selected for CCR7, excluding terminally differentiated effector memory CD45RA+ cells. Input material: naive CD8+ T cells from PBMCs. This receptor was identified in a young man in good health. Some clones in this sample may be carry-over from other donors' samples.

The CDR3 nucleotides are TGTGCCAGCAGTTACTCCCAAGAAAATGGCTACACCTTC. It encodes CASSYSQENGYTF. The rearrangement joins TRBV6-5 to TRBJ1-2; unclear D gene. Germline V gene data show CDR1 as MNHEY and CDR2 as SVGAGI. V was shortened by 0 bases and J by 6 bases, with 8 bases between the two germline ends. This CDR3 region has 13 residues.